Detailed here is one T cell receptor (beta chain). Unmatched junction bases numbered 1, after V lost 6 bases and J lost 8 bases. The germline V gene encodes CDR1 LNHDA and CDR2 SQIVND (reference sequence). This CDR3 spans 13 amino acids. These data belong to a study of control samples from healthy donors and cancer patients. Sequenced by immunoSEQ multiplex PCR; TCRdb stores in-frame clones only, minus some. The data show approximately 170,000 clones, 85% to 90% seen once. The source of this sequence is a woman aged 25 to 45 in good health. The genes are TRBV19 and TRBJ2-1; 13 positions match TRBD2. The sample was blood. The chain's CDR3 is CASRTSGRDEQFF. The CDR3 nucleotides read TGTGCCAGTAGAACTAGCGGGAGGGATGAGCAGTTCTTC.